These 28 T cell receptor beta chains came from one sample sequenced in a study. Treg sorting used a CD4+CD25+CD127-/low gate. Amplification of TRBV12-4/TRBJ1-2 clonotypes used adaptor-ligated barcode primers. TCRdb itself ran the multiplex PCR reads through MiXCR, one entry per CDR3 protein. This sample carries about 110 distinct CDR3 sequences, approximately 4.6% of them seen once, and the ten largest clones take about 23%. Specimen: Tregs sorted from blood. The receptors come from a female donor with breast cancer.

This clonotype is large within its sample. The chain combines TRBV12-3 or TRBV12-4 with TRBJ1-2, with a weak D call TRBD1 (6 bases). The CDR3 length is 14 residues. V was trimmed by 3 bases and J by 4 bases, leaving 12 bases between them. The CDR3 spells CASSFRGSGYGYTF. DNA for the CDR3: TGTGCCAGCAGTTTCAGGGGTTCGGGCTATGGCTACACCTTC.

Sample share makes this clonotype large (0.1 to 1%). This chain joins TRBV12-3 or TRBV12-4 and TRBJ1-2; D gene uncertain. This CDR3 region has 13 residues. Trimming removed 1 base from V and 5 bases from J, with 8 bases in between. CDR3 sequence (DNA): TGTGCCAGCAGTTTAGGATATCGGTATGGCTACACCTTC. As protein: CASSLGYRYGYTF.

This clonotype has only a few counts. This chain connects TRBV12-3 or TRBV12-4 to TRBJ1-2; D might be TRBD1 (6 bases). Trimming removed 6 bases at V and 9 bases at J, with 14 bases between. The CDR3 has 12 residues. DNA of the CDR3: TGTGCCAGCAGCCTACAGGACAGATGCTACACCTTC. Translated: CASSLQDRCYTF.

By share, this clonotype ranks as hyperexpanded. The CDR3 sequence is CASSLGQLFGYTF. CDR3 in DNA: TGTGCCAGCAGTTTGGGACAGTTGTTTGGCTACACCTTC. The gene calls are TRBV12-3 or TRBV12-4 and TRBJ1-2; TRBD1 matches 7 bases. There are 13 residues in the CDR3. The trim removed 3 bases at V and 7 bases at J, leaving 5 bases unmatched.

Sample share makes this clonotype hyperexpanded. The chain links TRBV12-3 or TRBV12-4 to TRBJ1-2; no firm D call. The CDR3 contains 14 residues. Trimming took off 11 bases at V and 0 bases at J, with 16 bases between the two ends. CDR3 coding DNA: TGTGCCGCTGTTGGGTGCCGGCCTAACTATGGCTACACCTTC. Its translation: CAAVGCRPNYGYTF.

By share, this clonotype ranks as hyperexpanded (1% or more). The V call is TRBV12-3 or TRBV12-4, the J call TRBJ1-2; D call uncertain. The CDR3 runs 13 residues. Trimming removed 1 base from V and 5 bases from J, with 8 bases in between. The DNA for the CDR3 is TGTGCCAGCAGTTTAGGGACGGTTTATGGCTACACCTTC. Translating it yields CASSLGTVYGYTF.

By sample fraction, this clonotype is large. The chain combines TRBV12-3 or TRBV12-4 with TRBJ1-2, with D uncertain. The CDR3 consists of 15 residues. The V end lost 2 bases, the J end lost 1 base, and 11 bases lay between the germline ends. In DNA, the CDR3 is TGTGCCAGCAGTTTAACCAGGAGAAGTAACTATGGCTACACCTTC. As protein: CASSLTRRSNYGYTF.

This clonotype rates as large. The chain employs TRBV12-3 or TRBV12-4 and TRBJ1-2; D unresolved. Trimming stripped 2 bases from V and 5 bases from J, with 6 bases between. This CDR3 spans 12 amino acids. In nucleotides, the CDR3 is TGTGCCAGCAGTTTAAGATCATATGGCTACACCTTC. Residues: CASSLRSYGYTF.

This clonotype ranks as large. The rearrangement uses TRBV12-3 or TRBV12-4 and TRBJ1-2, with 10 bases lining up with TRBD1. This CDR3 is 14 amino acids long. Trimming removed 5 bases from V and 5 bases from J; junction bases left unmatched: 5. The CDR3 is CASSPGTGEYGYTF. The CDR3 DNA is TGTGCCAGCAGTCCCGGGACAGGGGAGTATGGCTACACCTTC.

In this sample, this clonotype is large (0.1 to 1%). The rearrangement joins TRBV12-3 or TRBV12-4 to TRBJ1-2; no definite D call. Trimming stripped 7 bases from V and 4 bases from J, with 10 bases between. The length of the CDR3 is 12 residues. This chain's CDR3 is CASTSDLYGYTF. The CDR3 bases are TGTGCCAGCACCTCGGACCTCTATGGCTACACCTTC.

In its sample, this clonotype ranks as large. The chain recombines TRBV12-3 or TRBV12-4 with TRBJ1-2, with unresolved D. The CDR3 spans 15 residues. V shed 3 bases and J shed 0 bases, with 11 bases lying between them. In nucleotides, the CDR3 is TGTGCCAGCAGTTTGCGGCGAAACACTAACTATGGCTACACCTTC. It yields the protein CASSLRRNTNYGYTF.

By proportion, this clonotype is large. The rearrangement joins TRBV12-3 or TRBV12-4 to TRBJ1-2; possibly TRBD1 for D (5 bases). This CDR3 is 15 amino acids long. Trimming stripped 6 bases from V and 4 bases from J, with 18 bases between. The CDR3 reads CASSRGPGTSYGYTF. The CDR3 DNA sequence: TGTGCCAGCAGCCGAGGACCGGGGACCAGCTATGGCTACACCTTC.

This clonotype rates as large. The chain joins TRBV12-3 or TRBV12-4 to TRBJ1-2, with TRBD1 matching over 8 bases. V lost 3 bases to trimming and J lost 5 bases; unmatched junction nucleotides: 2. This CDR3 is built from 13 residues. The DNA for the CDR3 is TGTGCCAGCAGTTTTGACAGGGGTTATGGCTACACCTTC. It codes for CASSFDRGYGYTF.

By sample share, this clonotype is hyperexpanded. This rearrangement joins TRBV12-3 or TRBV12-4 to TRBJ1-2; D uncertain. The V and J ends lost 7 bases and 0 bases respectively, with 9 bases between them. There are 13 residues in the CDR3. As DNA, the CDR3 is TGTGCCAGCATGAACATTTCTAACTATGGCTACACCTTC. Residues: CASMNISNYGYTF.

This clonotype is large in the sample. J is TRBJ1-2 and V is TRBV12-3 or TRBV12-4; no reliable D call. The CDR3 sequence is 13 residues long. V shed 6 bases and J shed 2 bases, with 10 bases lying between them. CDR3 bases: TGTGCCAGCAGCCCTAGGGAGAACTATGGCTACACCTTC. It yields the protein CASSPRENYGYTF.

This clonotype is classed as large. V usage is TRBV12-3 or TRBV12-4 and J usage is TRBJ1-2; D perhaps matches TRBD1 (5 bases). The CDR3 runs to 13 residues. Trimming pared 7 bases from V and 4 bases from J, leaving 13 bases between. DNA of the CDR3: TGTGCCAGCACCAGGGACCATACCTATGGCTACACCTTC. It codes for CASTRDHTYGYTF.

By proportion, this clonotype is large (0.1 to 1%). The J gene is TRBJ1-2, the V gene TRBV12-3 or TRBV12-4; no clear D gene. This CDR3 region has 13 residues. Trimming removed 7 bases at V and 2 bases at J, with 11 bases between. This chain's CDR3 is CASKVGANYGYTF. In DNA, the CDR3 is TGTGCCAGCAAGGTGGGCGCGAACTATGGCTACACCTTC.

This clonotype is termed hyperexpanded. The chain is built from TRBV12-3 or TRBV12-4 and TRBJ1-2, with 8 positions matching TRBD1. This CDR3 comprises 12 residues. V was pared by 9 bases and J by 4 bases, with 4 bases of the junction left unmatched. The CDR3 here is CASRGTGYGYTF. The DNA of the CDR3 is TGTGCCAGTCGAGGGACAGGCTATGGCTACACCTTC.

By share, this clonotype ranks as hyperexpanded (1% or more). The chain recombines TRBV12-3 or TRBV12-4 with TRBJ1-2; D remains unclear. V was shortened by 5 bases and J by 5 bases, with 18 bases between the two germline ends. The CDR3 has 15 residues. This CDR3 is CASSRDNQKLYGYTF. As DNA, the CDR3 is TGTGCCAGCAGTAGGGATAACCAAAAGCTATATGGCTACACCTTC.

This clonotype was picked up many times. V usage is TRBV12-3 or TRBV12-4 and J usage is TRBJ1-2; no clear D. Trimming removed 5 bases from V and 6 bases from J, with 10 bases in between. The CDR3 is made up of 12 amino acids. The CDR3: CASSHRKDGYTF. The CDR3 bases are TGTGCCAGCAGTCACCGCAAAGATGGCTACACCTTC.

The chain is built from TRBV12-3 or TRBV12-4 and TRBJ1-2, with 7 positions matching TRBD1. There are 14 residues in the CDR3. The junction had 7 bases not matched to a gene; V was cut back by 5 bases and J by 4 bases. The CDR3 region is CASSVDRTGYGYTF. The CDR3 region has the DNA TGTGCCAGCAGTGTGGACAGGACGGGCTATGGCTACACCTTC.

By share of the sample, this clonotype is hyperexpanded. The chain is built from TRBV12-3 or TRBV12-4 and TRBJ1-2; D ambiguous. Trimming took off 6 bases at V and 7 bases at J, with 12 bases between the two ends. This CDR3 contains 12 residues. CDR3 DNA: TGTGCCAGCAGCGGACTGAATGGTGGCTACACCTTC. It is translated as CASSGLNGGYTF.

Judged by abundance, this clonotype is hyperexpanded. This chain joins TRBV12-3 or TRBV12-4 and TRBJ1-2, with a tentative D call TRBD1 (6 bases). Trimming left V 7 bases short and J 5 bases short, with 14 bases between. This CDR3 spans 13 amino acids. The CDR3 protein is CASTLGRGYGYTF. Written as DNA, the CDR3 is TGTGCCAGCACTCTGGGCAGGGGTTATGGCTACACCTTC.

This clonotype is judged large (0.1 to 1%). The chain combines TRBV12-3 or TRBV12-4 with TRBJ1-2, with unresolved D. Trimming shortened V by 3 bases and J by 8 bases, and 19 bases separated the two germline ends. This CDR3 is built from 15 residues. The chain's CDR3 is CASSFTAAGSGGYTF. The DNA of the CDR3 is TGTGCCAGCAGTTTCACGGCAGCAGGATCGGGAGGCTACACCTTC.

By sample fraction, this clonotype is large (0.1 to 1%). In nucleotides, the CDR3 is TGTGCTAGTGGTTTGTCCACTAACTATGGCTACACCTTC. Protein sequence: CASGLSTNYGYTF. V usage is TRBV12-5 and J usage is TRBJ1-2; no clear D. V was trimmed by 2 bases and J by 0 bases, leaving 4 bases between them. CDR1 is LGHNT, CDR2 FRNRAP, per germline. The CDR3 contains 13 residues.

This clonotype occurred a few times. This rearrangement joins TRBV12-3 or TRBV12-4 to TRBJ1-2; D is uncertain. The CDR3 is 12 residues long. The V gene lost 6 bases and the J gene lost 6 bases, with 11 bases spanning the gap. The CDR3 DNA sequence: TGTGCCAGCAGCCACGGACGAGATGGCTACACCTTC. Translation gives CASSHGRDGYTF.

By frequency in the sample, this clonotype is large. CDR3 in amino acids: CASPPNRTGVGYGYTF. For the CDR3, the DNA is TGTGCCAGCCCACCTAATCGGACAGGGGTGGGCTATGGCTACACCTTC. The gene calls are TRBV12-3 or TRBV12-4 and TRBJ1-2; 9 nucleotides match TRBD1. The junction had 14 bases not matched to a gene; V was cut back by 8 bases and J by 4 bases. The CDR3 totals 16 residues.

By sample fraction, this clonotype is hyperexpanded. The V call is TRBV12-3 or TRBV12-4, the J call TRBJ1-2, with 8 positions matching TRBD1. After removal of 6 bases from V and 8 bases from J, the junction contained 11 bases not matched to a gene. This CDR3 contains 14 residues. This CDR3 is CASSTDRGIGGYTF. The CDR3 bases are TGTGCCAGCAGCACCGACAGGGGAATTGGCGGCTACACCTTC.